In this sample, the clone carrying this T cell receptor (beta chain) turned up many times. The data stem from a study of T cells after posttransplantation cyclophosphamide. V was pared by 1 base and J by 6 bases, with 16 bases between. CDR1 is SGHTA, CDR2 FQGTGA, per germline. The CDR3 is made up of 15 amino acids. Cyclophosphamide on days +3 and +4 followed busulfan-fludarabine conditioning and a marrow graft. Sequencing was performed with immunoSEQ multiplex PCR; in TCRdb, only in-frame clones are kept and a portion is missing. Listed here are 7,000 to 9,500 clones without any singletons, the top ten holding less than 4.5%.

The rearrangement links TRBV7-3 to TRBJ2-7; the D gene is possibly TRBD2 (7 bases). This specimen consisted of PBMCs, obtained 350 to 390 days after allogeneic stem cell transplant with posttransplant cyclophosphamide. The sequence derives from a male patient aged 45-59 years who received an allogeneic stem cell transplant from a related donor and was CMV-positive. Some T cells may trace back to the graft donor. The DNA for the CDR3 is TGTGCCAGCAGCTTAATAGGGGGGGCGAATCTCGAGCAGTACTTC. The encoded protein is CASSLIGGANLEQYF.